The clone carrying this TCR beta chain was detected once. V shed 1 base, J shed 4 bases, and the junction held 10 bases outside the gene matches. This CDR3 has 17 amino acids. Germline V gene sequence: CDR1 KGHSH, CDR2 LQKENI. Recruitment covered roughly 22 US areas and drew participants whose ages spanned roughly 18 to 89 years. The sample comes from a study of blood T cell repertoires in COVID-19. Measured with immunoSEQ multiplex PCR; TCRdb has only the in-frame clones, and not every one. The sample has 310,000 or so clones, approximately 90% seen once. The rearrangement links TRBV18 to TRBJ1-1, with 9 bases lining up with TRBD1. Sequencing input: PBMCs or T cells enriched from blood (not recorded which). This clonotype was sampled from a woman aged 30 to 39 who had recovered from COVID-19. CDR3 sequence: CASSPLRTGDVGTEAFF. CDR3 nucleotide sequence: TGTGCCAGCTCACCACTCCGGACAGGGGATGTTGGCACTGAAGCTTTCTTT.